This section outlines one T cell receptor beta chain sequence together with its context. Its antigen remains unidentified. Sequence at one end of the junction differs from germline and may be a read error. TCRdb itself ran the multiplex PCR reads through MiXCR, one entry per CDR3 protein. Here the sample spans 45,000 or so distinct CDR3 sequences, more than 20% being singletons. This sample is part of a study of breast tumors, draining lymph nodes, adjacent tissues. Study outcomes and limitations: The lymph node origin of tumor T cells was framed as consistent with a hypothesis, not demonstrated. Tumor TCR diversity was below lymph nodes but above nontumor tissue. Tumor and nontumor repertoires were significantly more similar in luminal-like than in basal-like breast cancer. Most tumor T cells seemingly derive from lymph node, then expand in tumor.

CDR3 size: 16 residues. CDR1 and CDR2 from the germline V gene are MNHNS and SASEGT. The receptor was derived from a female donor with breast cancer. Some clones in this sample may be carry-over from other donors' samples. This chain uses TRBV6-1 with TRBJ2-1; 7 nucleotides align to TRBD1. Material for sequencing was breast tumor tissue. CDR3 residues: CASIRHRGGDDNEQSF. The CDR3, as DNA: TGTGCCAGCATCCGACACAGGGGTGGGGACGACAATGAGCAGTCGTTC.